This T cell receptor (beta chain) came from a study of blood T cell repertoires in COVID-19. Turning to the study itself: The United States, Italy and Spain provided the acute and convalescent COVID-19 samples. The cDNA or gDNA used as material had been derived from T cells, B-cell-depleted T cells, or PBMCs.

There are 14 residues in the CDR3. The germline V gene encodes CDR1 SQVTM and CDR2 ANQGSEA. V was cut by 5 bases and J by 5 bases, with 18 bases left in between. The authors' processing: Quantification of nucleated cells was approximated via reference gene primer amplification. The repertoire was sequenced with immunoSEQ multiplex PCR; TCRdb's copy has only in-frame clones and lacks some. The V and J calls and clone size were taken over from that table, and D and trimming were inferred from the DNA. The sample shows over 30,000 clones, about four fifths of them seen only once. V gene TRBV29-1 combines with J gene TRBJ1-1; TRBD1 is a possible D gene (5 bases). The source material was peripheral blood. The clonotype was recovered from an elderly man with active or convalescent COVID-19. CDR3 sequence (DNA): TGCAGCGTTAGGAGACGGGGAGGGGAAACTGAAGCTTTCTTT. Its translation is CSVRRRGGETEAFF. Filled out from reference TRBV29-1 and TRBJ1-1, the complete variable domain reads SAVISQKPSRDICQRGTSLTIQCQVDSQVTMMFWYRQQPGQSLTLIATANQGSEATYESGFVIDKFPISRPNLTFSTLTVSNMSPEDSSIYLCSVRRRGGETEAFFGQGTRLTVV.